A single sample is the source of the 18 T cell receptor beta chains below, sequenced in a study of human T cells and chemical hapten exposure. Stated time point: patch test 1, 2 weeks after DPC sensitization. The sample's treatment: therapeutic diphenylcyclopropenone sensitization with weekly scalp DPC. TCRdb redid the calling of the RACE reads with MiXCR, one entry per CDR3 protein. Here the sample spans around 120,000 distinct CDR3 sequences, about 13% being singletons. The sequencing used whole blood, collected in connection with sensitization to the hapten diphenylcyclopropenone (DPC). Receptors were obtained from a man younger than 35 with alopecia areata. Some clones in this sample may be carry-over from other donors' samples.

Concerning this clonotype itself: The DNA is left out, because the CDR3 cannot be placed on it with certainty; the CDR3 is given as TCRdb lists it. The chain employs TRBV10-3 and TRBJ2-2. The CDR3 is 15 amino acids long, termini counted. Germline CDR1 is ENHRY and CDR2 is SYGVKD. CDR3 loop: CAILGIVRTPGSCFF.

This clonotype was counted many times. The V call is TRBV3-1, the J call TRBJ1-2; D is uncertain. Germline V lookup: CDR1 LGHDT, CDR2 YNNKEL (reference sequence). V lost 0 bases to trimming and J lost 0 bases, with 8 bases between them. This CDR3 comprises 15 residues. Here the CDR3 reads CASSQDETANYGYTF. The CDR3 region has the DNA TGTGCCAGCAGCCAAGATGAAACGGCTAACTATGGCTACACCTTC.

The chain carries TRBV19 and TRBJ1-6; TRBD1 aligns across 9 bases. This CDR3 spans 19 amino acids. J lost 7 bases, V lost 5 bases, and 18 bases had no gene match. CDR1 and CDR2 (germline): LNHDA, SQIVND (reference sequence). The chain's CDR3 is CASSFPGQGDSRSNSPLHF. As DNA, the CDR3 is TGTGCCAGTAGTTTCCCGGGACAGGGCGACTCTCGATCGAATTCACCCCTCCACTTT.

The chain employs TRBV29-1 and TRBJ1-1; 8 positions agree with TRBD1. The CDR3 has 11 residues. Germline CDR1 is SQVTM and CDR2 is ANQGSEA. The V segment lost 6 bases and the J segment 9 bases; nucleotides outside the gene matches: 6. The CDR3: CSVHRGSQAFF. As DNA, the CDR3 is TGCAGCGTACACAGGGGGAGTCAAGCTTTCTTT.

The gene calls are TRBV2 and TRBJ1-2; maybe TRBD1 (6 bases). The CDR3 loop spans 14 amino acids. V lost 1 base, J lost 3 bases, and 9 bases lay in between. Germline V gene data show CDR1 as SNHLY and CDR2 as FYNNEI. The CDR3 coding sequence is TGTGCCAGCAGTGAAGACAGGGTGGACTATGGCTACACCTTC. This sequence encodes CASSEDRVDYGYTF.

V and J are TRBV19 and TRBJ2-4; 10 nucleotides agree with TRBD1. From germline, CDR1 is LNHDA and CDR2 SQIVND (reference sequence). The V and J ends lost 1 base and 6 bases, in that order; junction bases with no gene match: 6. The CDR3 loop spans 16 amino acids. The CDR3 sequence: CASSIGWRQGANIQYF. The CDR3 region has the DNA TGTGCCAGTAGTATAGGATGGAGACAGGGGGCAAACATTCAGTACTTC.

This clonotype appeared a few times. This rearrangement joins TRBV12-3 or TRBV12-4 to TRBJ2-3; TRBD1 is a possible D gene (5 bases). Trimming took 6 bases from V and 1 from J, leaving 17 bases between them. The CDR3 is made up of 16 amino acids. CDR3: CASSLPQGRGTDTQYF. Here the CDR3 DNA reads TGTGCCAGCAGCCTACCCCAGGGAAGGGGCACAGATACGCAGTATTTT.

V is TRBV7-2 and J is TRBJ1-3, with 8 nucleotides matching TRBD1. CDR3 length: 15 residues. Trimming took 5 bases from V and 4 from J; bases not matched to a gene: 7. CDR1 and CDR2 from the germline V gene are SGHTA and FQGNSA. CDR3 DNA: TGTGCCAGCAGCCCCCAGGGGGCATGGGGAAACACCATATATTTT. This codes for CASSPQGAWGNTIYF. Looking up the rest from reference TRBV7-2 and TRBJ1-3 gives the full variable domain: GAGVSQSPSNKVTEKGKDVELRCDPISGHTALYWYRQSLGQGLEFLIYFQGNSAPDKSGLPSDRFSAERTGGSVSTLTIQRTQQEDSAVYLCASSPQGAWGNTIYFGEGSWLTVV.

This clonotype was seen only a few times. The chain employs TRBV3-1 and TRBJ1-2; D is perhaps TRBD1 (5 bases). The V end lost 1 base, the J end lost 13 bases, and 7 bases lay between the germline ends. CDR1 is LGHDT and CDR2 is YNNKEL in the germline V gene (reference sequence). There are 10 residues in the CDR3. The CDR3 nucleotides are TGTGCCAGCAGCCAAGTGACAGTCACCTTC. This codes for CASSQVTVTF.

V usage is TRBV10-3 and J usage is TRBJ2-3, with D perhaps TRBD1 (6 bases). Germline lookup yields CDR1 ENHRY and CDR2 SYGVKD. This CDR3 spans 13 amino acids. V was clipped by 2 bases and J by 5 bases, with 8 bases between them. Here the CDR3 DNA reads TGTGCCATCAGTGAGGGGGGCAGAGATACGCAGTATTTT. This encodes CAISEGGRDTQYF.

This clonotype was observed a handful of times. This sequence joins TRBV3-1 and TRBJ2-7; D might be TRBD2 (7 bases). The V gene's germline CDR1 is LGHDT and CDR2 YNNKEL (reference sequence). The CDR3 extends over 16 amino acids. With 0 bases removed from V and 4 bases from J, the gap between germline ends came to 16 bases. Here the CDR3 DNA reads TGTGCCAGCAGCCAAGATGGGGGGGCTGAGTTTTACGAGCAGTACTTC. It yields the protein CASSQDGGAEFYEQYF.

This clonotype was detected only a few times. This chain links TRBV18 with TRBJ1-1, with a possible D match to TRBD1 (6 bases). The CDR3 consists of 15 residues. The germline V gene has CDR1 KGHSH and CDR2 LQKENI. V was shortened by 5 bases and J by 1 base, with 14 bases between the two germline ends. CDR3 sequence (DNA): TGTGCCAGCTCAGAGTCAGGGGCCCAGAACACTGAAGCTTTCTTT. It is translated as CASSESGAQNTEAFF.

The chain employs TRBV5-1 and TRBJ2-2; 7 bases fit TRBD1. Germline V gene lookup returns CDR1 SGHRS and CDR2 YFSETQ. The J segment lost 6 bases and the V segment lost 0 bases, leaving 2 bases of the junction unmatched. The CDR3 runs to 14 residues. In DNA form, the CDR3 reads TGCGCCAGCAGCTTGGAGGGGGCCGCCGGGGAGCTGTTTTTT. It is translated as CASSLEGAAGELFF.

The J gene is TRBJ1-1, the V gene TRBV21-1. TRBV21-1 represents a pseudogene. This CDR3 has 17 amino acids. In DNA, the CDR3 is TGTGCCAGCAGCAAAGCTGTAGGCGGTTTCATGAACACTGAAGCTTTCTTT. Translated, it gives CASSKAVGGFMNTEAFF.

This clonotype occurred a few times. The CDR3 protein is CASSKNHAEDLGETQYF. The CDR3 DNA sequence: TGTGCCAGCAGTAAGAATCATGCGGAGGATCTAGGAGAGACCCAGTACTTC. The V gene is TRBV6-2 or TRBV6-3, the J gene TRBJ2-5; possibly TRBD2 for D (5 bases). V was cut by 5 bases and J by 4 bases, with 23 bases left in between. The germline V gene has CDR1 MNHEY and CDR2 SVGEGT. The CDR3 is made up of 17 amino acids.

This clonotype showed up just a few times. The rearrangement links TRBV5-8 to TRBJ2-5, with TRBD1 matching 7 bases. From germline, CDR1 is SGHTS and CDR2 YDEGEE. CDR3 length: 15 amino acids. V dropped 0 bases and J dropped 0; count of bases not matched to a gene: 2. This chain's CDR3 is CASSLEGTDQETQYF. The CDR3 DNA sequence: TGTGCCAGCAGCTTGGAAGGGACAGACCAAGAGACCCAGTACTTC.

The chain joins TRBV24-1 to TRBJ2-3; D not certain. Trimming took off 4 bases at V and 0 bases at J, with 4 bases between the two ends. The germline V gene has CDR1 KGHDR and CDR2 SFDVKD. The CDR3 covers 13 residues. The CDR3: CATSDLSTDTQYF. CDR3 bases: TGTGCCACCAGTGACCTTAGCACAGATACGCAGTATTTT.

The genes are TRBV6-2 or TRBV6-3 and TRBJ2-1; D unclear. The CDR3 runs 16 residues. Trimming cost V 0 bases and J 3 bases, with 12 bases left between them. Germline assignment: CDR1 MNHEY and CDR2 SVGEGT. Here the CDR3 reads CASSYSRKPRYNEQFF. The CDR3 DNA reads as TGTGCCAGCAGTTACTCGAGGAAACCCCGCTACAATGAGCAGTTCTTC.